A single sample is the source of the 21 T cell receptor beta chains below, sequenced in a study of glioma-infiltrating T cells after dendritic cell vaccination (dated by TCRdb to the mid-2010s). The library was generated by the immunoSEQ multiplex PCR assay. The source is immuneACCESS, and TCRdb retained only in-frame sequences with V and J called. Part of the clones is not carried over; for the studies checked, unresolved V genes explain less than half of this, and the remainder is unexplained. The sample contains some 70,000 clones, around 81% of them found a single time. Clones ranked in the top ten supply 6.5% to 10% of the sample. The sample consisted of blood, taken before dendritic cell vaccination. All receptors derive from a human donor with glioblastoma.

This CDR3 is CASGAAGGQETQYF. The CDR3 nucleotides are TGTGCCAGCGGGGCAGCGGGGGGTCAAGAGACCCAGTACTTC. The chain couples TRBV11-2 to TRBJ2-5, with 9 bases fitting TRBD2. V gave up 8 bases and J gave up 2 bases; unmatched junction bases: 6. The CDR3 runs 14 residues. Germline V gene sequence: CDR1 SGHAT, CDR2 FQNNGV. Supplemented by reference TRBV11-2 and TRBJ2-5, the full variable domain reads EAGVAQSPRYKIIEKRQSVAFWCNPISGHATLYWYQQILGQGPKLLIQFQNNGVVDDSQLPKDRFSAERLKGVDSTLKIQPAKLEDSAVYLCASGAAGGQETQYFGPGTRLLVL.

V is TRBV5-4 and J is TRBJ2-3; no definite D call. Germline assignment: CDR1 SGHNT and CDR2 YYREEE (reference sequence). V lost 2 bases to trimming and J lost 3 bases, with 13 bases between them. The CDR3 is 15 amino acids. The CDR3 protein is CASSFIERETDTQYF. The DNA for the CDR3 is TGTGCCAGCAGCTTTATAGAGCGCGAAACAGATACGCAGTATTTT.

The genes are TRBV19 and TRBJ2-5; 11 bases are a match to TRBD2. Looked up from germline, CDR1 is LNHDA and CDR2 is SQIVND (reference sequence). The CDR3 extends over 16 amino acids. Unmatched junction bases numbered 5, after V lost 3 bases and J lost 2 bases. As DNA, the CDR3 is TGTGCCAGTAGTATGAGGGCTAGCGGGGGGCAAGAGACCCAGTACTTC. Protein: CASSMRASGGQETQYF.

The V and J genes are TRBV4-3 and TRBJ1-2; 7 bases agree with TRBD1. The CDR3 has 15 amino acids. Trimming at V came to 0 bases and at J to 4 bases, leaving 5 bases not matched to a gene. The V gene's germline CDR1 is LGHNA and CDR2 YSLEER. CDR3 in amino acids: CASSQDRGTAYGYTF. CDR3 nucleotide sequence: TGCGCCAGCAGCCAAGATCGGGGGACAGCCTATGGCTACACCTTC.

The V call is TRBV2, the J call TRBJ2-6, with TRBD1 matching over 7 bases. The CDR3 totals 15 residues. Per the germline V gene, CDR1 is SNHLY and CDR2 is FYNNEI. The V gene end was trimmed by 6 bases and the J gene end by 0 bases; junction bases not matched to a gene: 2. DNA for the CDR3: TGTGCCAGCAGCCGGGACAGCTCTGGGGCCAACGTCCTGACTTTC. Amino acid sequence: CASSRDSSGANVLTF. Based on the CDR3 plus reference TRBV2 and TRBJ2-6, the full variable domain is EPEVTQTPSHQVTQMGQEVILRCVPISNHLYFYWYRQILGQKVEFLVSFYNNEISEKSEIFDDQFSVERPDGSNFTLKIRSTKLEDSAMYFCASSRDSSGANVLTFGAGSRLTVL.

The V gene is TRBV18, the J gene TRBJ2-5; TRBD1 aligns across 9 bases. CDR3 size: 13 residues. V was clipped by 5 bases and J by 6 bases; unmatched bases: 4. The germline V gene encodes CDR1 KGHSH and CDR2 LQKENI. In nucleotides, the CDR3 is TGTGCCAGCTCAACGGGACAGGGTCAGACCCAGTACTTC. Protein product: CASSTGQGQTQYF.

This clone was observed a handful of times. The chain joins TRBV6-5 to TRBJ1-2; 9 bases map to TRBD1. There are 15 residues in the CDR3. CDR1 is MNHEY and CDR2 is SVGAGI in the germline V gene. The V and J ends lost 5 bases and 2 bases, in that order; junction bases with no gene match: 6. CDR3 nucleotide sequence: TGTGCCAGCAGTGTACAGGGGGCTTCCAACTATGGCTACACCTTC. Protein sequence: CASSVQGASNYGYTF.

The chain employs TRBV4-1 and TRBJ1-4; 11 bases match TRBD1. Germline lookup yields CDR1 MGHRA and CDR2 YSYEKL. CDR3 size: 16 residues. V gave up 4 bases and J gave up 3 bases; unmatched junction bases: 4. Here the CDR3 DNA reads TGCGCCAGCAGCCGCGGACAGGGGGCATCTAATGAAAAACTGTTTTTT. Protein product: CASSRGQGASNEKLFF.

In DNA, the CDR3 is TGTGCCAGCAGCCCGTTTAGTCCTAGGGCGGGGGGGAGGGATACGCAGTATTTT. Residues: CASSPFSPRAGGRDTQYF. This chain joins TRBV4-2 and TRBJ2-3; 9 positions agree with TRBD2. Germline CDR1 LGHNA, CDR2 YNFKEQ. V shed 4 bases and J 6 bases; nucleotides not matched to a gene: 17. There are 18 residues in the CDR3.

CDR3: CASSQESSRTGAEEGYTF. The DNA for the CDR3 is TGTGCCAGCAGCCAAGAGAGCTCGAGGACAGGGGCTGAAGAAGGCTACACCTTC. This chain joins TRBV4-2 and TRBJ1-2, with 9 bases aligning to TRBD1. Germline V gene sequence: CDR1 LGHNA, CDR2 YNFKEQ. The CDR3 has 18 residues. V was clipped by 0 bases and J by 8 bases; unmatched bases: 16.

This chain joins TRBV5-4 and TRBJ2-1; 9 bases map to TRBD1. The CDR3 totals 13 residues. CDR1 and CDR2 (germline): SGHNT, YYREEE (reference sequence). Unmatched junction bases numbered 2, after V lost 3 bases and J lost 7 bases. The CDR3 DNA reads TGTGCCAGCAGCTCCGACAGGGGGAATGAGCAGTTCTTC. This translates into CASSSDRGNEQFF.

The V call is TRBV6-6, the J call TRBJ1-1; D ambiguous. Per germline, CDR1 MNHNY and CDR2 SVGAGI (reference sequence). The CDR3 runs 14 residues. Trimming took off 2 bases at V and 0 bases at J, with 7 bases between the two ends. In DNA, the CDR3 is TGTGCCAGCAGTTACGCGGGCATGAACACTGAAGCTTTCTTT. Translated, it gives CASSYAGMNTEAFF.

The chain joins TRBV7-7 to TRBJ2-2; TRBD1 matches at 7 bases. Unmatched junction bases numbered 7, after V lost 2 bases and J lost 4 bases. This CDR3 is built from 16 residues. CDR1 and CDR2 (germline): SSHAT, FNYEAQ (reference sequence). The chain's CDR3 is CASSLSGQPGTGELFF. As DNA, the CDR3 is TGTGCCAGCAGCTTATCGGGACAGCCGGGCACCGGGGAGCTGTTTTTT. Filled out from reference TRBV7-7 and TRBJ2-2, the complete variable domain reads GAGVSQSPRYKVTKRGQDVTLRCDPISSHATLYWYQQALGQGPEFLTYFNYEAQPDKSGLPSDRFSAERPEGSISTLTIQRTEQRDSAMYRCASSLSGQPGTGELFFGEGSRLTVL.

The chain couples TRBV5-4 to TRBJ2-7; perhaps TRBD1 as D (7 bases). The V end was cut by 0 bases, the J end by 0 bases, with 19 bases between. The length of the CDR3 is 18 residues. CDR1 is SGHNT, CDR2 YYREEE, per germline (reference sequence). The CDR3 is CASSLESGVGQYSYEQYF. For the CDR3, the DNA is TGTGCCAGCAGCTTGGAGTCGGGAGTGGGACAGTACTCCTACGAGCAGTACTTC.

In its sample, this clone was seen a few times. This chain joins TRBV6-6 and TRBJ2-6; TRBD1 might be the D (6 bases). V was cut by 6 bases and J by 2 bases, with 14 bases left in between. The germline CDR1 and CDR2 sequences are MNHNY and SVGAGI (reference sequence). The CDR3 is made up of 16 amino acids. DNA for the CDR3: TGTGCCAGCAGAAGTAACAGGGTCCCTGGGGCCAACGTCCTGACTTTC. As protein: CASRSNRVPGANVLTF.

The genes are TRBV6-1 and TRBJ1-6; TRBD1 agrees at 11 bases. Germline assignment: CDR1 MNHNS and CDR2 SASEGT. This CDR3 has 17 residues. V lost 0 bases and J lost 7; bases outside the gene matches: 5. Here the CDR3 reads CASSEATGTGGNSPLHF. Written as DNA, the CDR3 is TGTGCCAGCAGTGAAGCAACCGGGACAGGGGGAAATTCACCCCTCCACTTT.

This clone occurred once. The rearrangement links TRBV11-2 to TRBJ1-4, with TRBD1 matching over 10 bases. This CDR3 is built from 16 residues. J was trimmed by 0 bases and V by 5 bases; bases with no gene match: 3. Per the germline V gene, CDR1 is SGHAT and CDR2 is FQNNGV. The CDR3 DNA reads TGTGCCAGCAGCCCCGGACAGGGGGCAACTAATGAAAAACTGTTTTTT. It is translated as CASSPGQGATNEKLFF.

CDR3 DNA: TGTGCCAGCAGTTTTATACAGGGGGCCAGCGGCGAGCAGTACTTC. Translating it yields CASSFIQGASGEQYF. The chain couples TRBV6-5 to TRBJ2-7; 9 positions agree with TRBD1. V dropped 4 bases and J dropped 6; count of bases not matched to a gene: 10. Germline V gene sequence: CDR1 MNHEY, CDR2 SVGAGI. The CDR3 has 15 amino acids.

This clone occurred a few times. V and J are TRBV6-1 and TRBJ2-6; maybe TRBD1 (5 bases). The CDR3 is 15 residues long. Germline CDR1 MNHNS, CDR2 SASEGT. V was shortened by 6 bases and J by 1 base, with 10 bases between the two germline ends. The CDR3 protein is CASSSTASGANVLTF. CDR3 bases: TGTGCCAGCAGCTCGACAGCGTCTGGGGCCAACGTCCTGACTTTC.

This chain links TRBV6-5 with TRBJ2-5, with no clear D. With the DNA end fitting TRBJ2-7 better, the J assignment may be wrong. Germline assignment: CDR1 MNHEY and CDR2 SVGAGI. CDR3 length equals 14 residues. CDR3 DNA sequence: TGTGCCAGCAGGAAGACTGCCTCTGCCTACGAGCAGTACTTC. This sequence encodes CASRKTASAYEQYF.

The chain couples TRBV7-9 to TRBJ1-1; D remains ambiguous. CDR3 size: 13 residues. Per the germline V gene, CDR1 is SEHNR and CDR2 is FQNEAQ (reference sequence). Trimming shortened V by 5 bases and J by 4 bases, and 11 bases separated the two germline ends. This chain's CDR3 is CASSLIGGTEAFF. The CDR3, as DNA: TGTGCCAGCAGCCTAATAGGCGGCACTGAAGCTTTCTTT.